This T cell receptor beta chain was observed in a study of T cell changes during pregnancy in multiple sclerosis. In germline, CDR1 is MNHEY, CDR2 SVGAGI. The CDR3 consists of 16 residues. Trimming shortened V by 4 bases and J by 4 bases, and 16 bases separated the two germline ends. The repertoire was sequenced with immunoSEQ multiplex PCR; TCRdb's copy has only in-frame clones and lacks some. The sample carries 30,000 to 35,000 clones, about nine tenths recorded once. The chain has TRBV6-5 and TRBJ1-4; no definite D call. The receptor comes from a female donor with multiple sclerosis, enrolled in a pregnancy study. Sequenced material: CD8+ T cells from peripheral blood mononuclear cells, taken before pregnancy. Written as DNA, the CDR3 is TGTGCCAGCAGTTCTCGGGCCTACGGGAGTAATGAAAAACTGTTTTTT. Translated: CASSSRAYGSNEKLFF.